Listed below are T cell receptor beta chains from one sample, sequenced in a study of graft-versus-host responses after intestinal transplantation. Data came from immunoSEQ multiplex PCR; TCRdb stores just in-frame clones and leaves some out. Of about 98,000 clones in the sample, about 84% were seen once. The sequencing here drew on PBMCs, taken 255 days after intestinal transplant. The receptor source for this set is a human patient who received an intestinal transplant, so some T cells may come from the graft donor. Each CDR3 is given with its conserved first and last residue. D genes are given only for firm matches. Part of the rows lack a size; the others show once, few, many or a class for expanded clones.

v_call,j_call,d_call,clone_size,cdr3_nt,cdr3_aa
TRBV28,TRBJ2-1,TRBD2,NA,TGTGCCAGCAGTCCCGGACTAGCGGGATATGAGCAGTTCTTC,CASSPGLAGYEQFF
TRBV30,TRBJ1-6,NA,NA,TGTGCCTGGAGTCCCCTGACGGGAAATTCACCCCTCCACTTT,CAWSPLTGNSPLHF
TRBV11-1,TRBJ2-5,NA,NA,TGTGCCAGCAGCTTAGCGCCTTCTGCCCAAGACCCACAAGAGACCCAGTACTTC,CASSLAPSAQDPQETQYF
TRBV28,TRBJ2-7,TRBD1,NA,TGTGCCAGCAGTTCCAGACAGGGAAGGAACGAGCAGTACTTC,CASSSRQGRNEQYF
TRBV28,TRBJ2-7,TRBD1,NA,TGTGCCAGCAGTTGGCAGGGGGCGCGGTACGAGCAGTACTTC,CASSWQGARYEQYF
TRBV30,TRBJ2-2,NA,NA,TGTGCCTGGAGTGGCCACCGAGCCGGGGAGCTGTTTTTT,CAWSGHRAGELFF
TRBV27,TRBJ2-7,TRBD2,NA,TGTGCCAGCAGTTTTAGCCGGGAGGGGCGCGAGCAGTACTTC,CASSFSREGREQYF
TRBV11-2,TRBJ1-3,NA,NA,TGTGCCAGCAGCTTAGAGGCTGGGATTGGAAACACCATATATTTT,CASSLEAGIGNTIYF
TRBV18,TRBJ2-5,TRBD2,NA,TGTGCCAGCTCACTAGGACTAGCCGAAGAGACCCAGTACTTC,CASSLGLAEETQYF
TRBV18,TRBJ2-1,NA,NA,TGTGCCAGCTCCCAACTGGACTCCCACAATGAGCAGTTCTTC,CASSQLDSHNEQFF
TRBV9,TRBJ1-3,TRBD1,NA,TGTGCCTCCCAGGGGGTTGCTGGAAACACCATATATTTT,CASQGVAGNTIYF
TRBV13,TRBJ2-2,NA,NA,TGTGCCAGCAGCTTAGGATTCACCACCGGGGAGCTGTTTTTT,CASSLGFTTGELFF
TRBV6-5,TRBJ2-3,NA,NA,TGTGCCAGCAGTAACTGGGTCAGGGGCCCGCAGTATTTT,CASSNWVRGPQYF
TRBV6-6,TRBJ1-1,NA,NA,TGTGCCAGCAGACACGACCGGGCTCAAAACACTGAAGCTTTCTTT,CASRHDRAQNTEAFF
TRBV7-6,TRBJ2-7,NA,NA,TGTGCCAGCAGCCCGTCAGGAGTCGAGCAGTACTTC,CASSPSGVEQYF
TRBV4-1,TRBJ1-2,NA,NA,TGCGCCAGCAGCCAAGGAGTCAGGGGAAGCTATGGCTACACCTTC,CASSQGVRGSYGYTF
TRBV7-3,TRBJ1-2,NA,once,TGTGCCAGCAGCTTAGACGGGGGAAAAATCAATGGCTACACCTTC,CASSLDGGKINGYTF
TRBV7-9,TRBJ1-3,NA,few,TGTGCCAGCAGCTTGGGAGGGTTTGGAAACACCATATATTTT,CASSLGGFGNTIYF
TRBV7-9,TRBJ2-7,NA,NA,TGTGCCAGCAGCTTAGGTTCGAGGAACGAGCAGTACTTC,CASSLGSRNEQYF
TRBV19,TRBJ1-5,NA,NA,TGTGCCAGTAGTATCGCGGGGAGCAATCAGCCCCAGCATTTT,CASSIAGSNQPQHF
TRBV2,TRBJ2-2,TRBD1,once,TGTGCCAGCACCACCGGGACAGGGAGCGCTACCGGGGAGCTGTTTTTT,CASTTGTGSATGELFF
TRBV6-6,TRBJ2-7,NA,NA,TGTGCCAGCGGGGGGGACACCTCCTACGAGCAGTACTTC,CASGGDTSYEQYF
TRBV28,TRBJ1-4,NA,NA,TGTGCCAGCAGATTTAACAGGGTTCCTAATGAAAAACTGTTTTTT,CASRFNRVPNEKLFF
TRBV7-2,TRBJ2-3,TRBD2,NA,TGTGCCAGCAGCTTAGATGGCGGGAGTCGGTCGCAGTATTTT,CASSLDGGSRSQYF
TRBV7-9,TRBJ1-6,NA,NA,TGTGCCAGCAGCTTAGATTGGACGGATTCACCCCTCCACTTT,CASSLDWTDSPLHF
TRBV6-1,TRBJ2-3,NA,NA,TGTGCCAGCGGACCCTCGACCAACACAGATACGCAGTATTTT,CASGPSTNTDTQYF
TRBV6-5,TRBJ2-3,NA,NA,TGTGCCAGCAGCGCCGGCCGCACAGATACGCAGTATTTT,CASSAGRTDTQYF
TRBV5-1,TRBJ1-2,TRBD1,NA,TGCGCCAGCAGCTTGGGACAGGGAGGTGGCTACACCTTC,CASSLGQGGGYTF